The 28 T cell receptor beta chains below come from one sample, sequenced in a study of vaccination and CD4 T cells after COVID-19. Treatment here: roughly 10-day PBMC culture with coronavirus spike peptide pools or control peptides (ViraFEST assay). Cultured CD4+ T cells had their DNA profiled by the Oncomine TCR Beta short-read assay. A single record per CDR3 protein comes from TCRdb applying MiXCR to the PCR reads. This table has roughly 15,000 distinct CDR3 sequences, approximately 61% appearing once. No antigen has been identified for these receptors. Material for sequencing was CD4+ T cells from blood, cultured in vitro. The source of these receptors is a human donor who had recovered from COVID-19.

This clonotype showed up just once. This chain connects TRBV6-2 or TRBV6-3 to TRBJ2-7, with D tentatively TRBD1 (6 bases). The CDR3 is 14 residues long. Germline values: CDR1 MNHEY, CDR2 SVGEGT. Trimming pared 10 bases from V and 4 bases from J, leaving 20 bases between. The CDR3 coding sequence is TGTGCCATCCGACGCCGAGACAGGAGTTACGAGCAGTACTTC. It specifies CAIRRRDRSYEQYF.

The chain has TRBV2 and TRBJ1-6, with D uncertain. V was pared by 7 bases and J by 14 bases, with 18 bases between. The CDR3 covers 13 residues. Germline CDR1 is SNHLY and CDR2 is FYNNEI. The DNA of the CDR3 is TGTGCCAGCATCCCCGATAACTCCTTCACCCTCCACTTT. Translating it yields CASIPDNSFTLHF.

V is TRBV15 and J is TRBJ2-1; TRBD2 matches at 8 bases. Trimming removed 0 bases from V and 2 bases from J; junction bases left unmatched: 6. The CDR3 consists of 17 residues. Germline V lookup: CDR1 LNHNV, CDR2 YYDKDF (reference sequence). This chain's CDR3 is CATSRDPTSGTYNEQFF. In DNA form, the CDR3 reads TGTGCCACCAGCAGAGACCCTACTAGCGGAACCTACAATGAGCAGTTCTTC.

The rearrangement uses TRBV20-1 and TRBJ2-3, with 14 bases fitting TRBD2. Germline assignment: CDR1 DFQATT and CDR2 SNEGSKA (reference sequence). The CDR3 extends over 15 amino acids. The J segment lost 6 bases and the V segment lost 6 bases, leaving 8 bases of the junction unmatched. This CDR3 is CSARLAGGPGDTQYF. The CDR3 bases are TGCAGTGCCAGACTAGCGGGAGGGCCGGGGGATACGCAGTATTTT.

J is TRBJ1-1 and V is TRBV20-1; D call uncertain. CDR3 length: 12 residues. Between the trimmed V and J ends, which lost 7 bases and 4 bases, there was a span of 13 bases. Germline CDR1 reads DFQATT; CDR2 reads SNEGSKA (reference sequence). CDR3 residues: CSVPGEGTEAFF. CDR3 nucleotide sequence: TGCAGTGTCCCTGGCGAGGGCACTGAAGCTTTCTTT.

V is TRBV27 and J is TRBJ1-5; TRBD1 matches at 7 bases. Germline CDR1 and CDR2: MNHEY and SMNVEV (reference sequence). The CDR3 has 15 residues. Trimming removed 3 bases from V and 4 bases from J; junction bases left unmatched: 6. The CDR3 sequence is CASSFGAGGNQPQHF. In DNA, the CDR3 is TGTGCCAGCAGTTTCGGGGCAGGGGGAAATCAGCCCCAGCATTTT.

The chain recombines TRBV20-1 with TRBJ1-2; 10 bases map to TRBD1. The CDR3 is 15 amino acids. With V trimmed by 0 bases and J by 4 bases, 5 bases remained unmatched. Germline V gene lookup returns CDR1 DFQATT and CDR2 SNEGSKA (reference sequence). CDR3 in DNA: TGCAGTGCTAGAGAAGGGACAGGGGTTACCTATGGCTACACCTTC. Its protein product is CSAREGTGVTYGYTF.

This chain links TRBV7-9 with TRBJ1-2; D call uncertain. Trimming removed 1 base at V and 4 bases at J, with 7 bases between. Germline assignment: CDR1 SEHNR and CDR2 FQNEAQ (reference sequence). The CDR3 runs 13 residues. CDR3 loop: CASSLDSPYGYTF. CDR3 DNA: TGTGCCAGCAGCTTAGACAGTCCCTATGGCTACACCTTC.

The CDR3 coding sequence is TGTGCCAGCAGCTCGGCCAATTTTTACGAGCAGTACTTC. Residues: CASSSANFYEQYF. The chain uses TRBV7-9 and TRBJ2-7, with unresolved D. Trimming stripped 4 bases from V and 4 bases from J, with 11 bases between. The CDR3 is 13 residues long. Germline CDR1 and CDR2: SEHNR and FQNEAQ (reference sequence).

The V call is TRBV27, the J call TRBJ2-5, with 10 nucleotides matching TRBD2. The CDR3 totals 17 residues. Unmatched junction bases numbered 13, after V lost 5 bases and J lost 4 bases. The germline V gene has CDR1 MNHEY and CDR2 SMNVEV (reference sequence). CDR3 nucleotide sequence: TGTGCCAGCAGTACCAATTCAGCGGGAGGGGTTTTAGAGACCCAGTACTTC. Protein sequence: CASSTNSAGGVLETQYF.

The CDR3 bases are TGTGCCAGCAGTTACAGGGATTCGGAGACCCAGTACTTC. It specifies CASSYRDSETQYF. This chain links TRBV27 with TRBJ2-5; tentatively, D is TRBD1 (6 bases). CDR1 MNHEY and CDR2 SMNVEV come from the germline V gene (reference sequence). This CDR3 region has 13 residues. Trimming pared 4 bases from V and 5 bases from J, leaving 11 bases between.

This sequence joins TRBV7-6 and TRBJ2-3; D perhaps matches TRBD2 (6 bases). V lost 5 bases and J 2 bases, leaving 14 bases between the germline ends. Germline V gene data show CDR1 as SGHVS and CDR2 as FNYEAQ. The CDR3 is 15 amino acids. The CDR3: CASSPAGSYTDTQYF. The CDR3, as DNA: TGTGCCAGCAGCCCCGCCGGGAGTTACACAGATACGCAGTATTTT.

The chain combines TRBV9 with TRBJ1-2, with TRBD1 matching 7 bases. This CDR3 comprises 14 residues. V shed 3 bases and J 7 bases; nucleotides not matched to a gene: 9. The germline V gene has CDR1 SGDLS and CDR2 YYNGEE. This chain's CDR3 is CASSAKTGSFGYTF. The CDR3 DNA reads TGTGCCAGCAGCGCCAAGACAGGGAGCTTTGGCTACACCTTC.

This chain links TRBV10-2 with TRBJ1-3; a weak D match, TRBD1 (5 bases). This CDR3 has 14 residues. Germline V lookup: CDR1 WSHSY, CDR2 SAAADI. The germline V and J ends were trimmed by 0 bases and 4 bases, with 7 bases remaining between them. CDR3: CASSESTGGNTIYF. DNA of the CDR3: TGCGCCAGCAGTGAGTCAACAGGCGGAAACACCATATATTTT.

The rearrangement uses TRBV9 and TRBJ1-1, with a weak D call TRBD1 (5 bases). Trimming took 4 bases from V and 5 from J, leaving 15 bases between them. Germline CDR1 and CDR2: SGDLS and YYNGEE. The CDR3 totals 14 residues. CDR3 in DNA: TGTGCCAGCAGCTTTAGGGGTGGAGGAACTGAAGCTTTCTTT. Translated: CASSFRGGGTEAFF. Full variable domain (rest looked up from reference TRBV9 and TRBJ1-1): DSGVTQTPKHLITATGQRVTLRCSPRSGDLSVYWYQQSLDQGLQFLIQYYNGEERAKGNILERFSAQQFPDLHSELNLSSLELGDSALYFCASSFRGGGTEAFFGQGTRLTVV.

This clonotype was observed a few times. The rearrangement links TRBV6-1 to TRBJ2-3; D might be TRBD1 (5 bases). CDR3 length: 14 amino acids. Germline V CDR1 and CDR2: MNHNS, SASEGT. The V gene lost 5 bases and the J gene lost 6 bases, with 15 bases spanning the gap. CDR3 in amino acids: CASSLRQGMDTQYF. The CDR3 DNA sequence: TGTGCCAGCAGTCTCAGGCAGGGAATGGATACGCAGTATTTT.

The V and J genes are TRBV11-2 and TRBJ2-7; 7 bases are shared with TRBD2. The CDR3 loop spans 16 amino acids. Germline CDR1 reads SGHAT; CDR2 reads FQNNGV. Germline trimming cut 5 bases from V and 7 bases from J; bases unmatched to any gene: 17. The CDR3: CASSPSGSGIPTEQYF. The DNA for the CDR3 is TGTGCCAGCAGCCCATCGGGGAGCGGGATTCCCACGGAGCAGTACTTC.

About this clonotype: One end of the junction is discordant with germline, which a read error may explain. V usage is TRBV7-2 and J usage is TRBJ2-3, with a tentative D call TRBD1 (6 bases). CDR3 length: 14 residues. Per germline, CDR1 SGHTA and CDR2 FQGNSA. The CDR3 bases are TGCGCCAGCAGCCAAGCAGGGGGCACAGATACGCAGTATTTT. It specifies CASSQAGGTDTQYF.

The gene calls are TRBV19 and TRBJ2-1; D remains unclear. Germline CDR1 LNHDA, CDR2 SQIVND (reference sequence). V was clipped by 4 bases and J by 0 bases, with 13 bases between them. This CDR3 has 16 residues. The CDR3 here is CASSSIPASSYNEQFF. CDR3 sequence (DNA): TGTGCCAGTAGTAGTATACCCGCGAGCTCCTACAATGAGCAGTTCTTC.

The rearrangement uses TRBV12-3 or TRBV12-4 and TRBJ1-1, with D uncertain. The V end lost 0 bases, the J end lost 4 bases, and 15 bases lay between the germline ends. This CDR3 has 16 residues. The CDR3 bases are TGTGCCAGCAGTTTAGCGGCGGGGATAGCGGGCACTGAAGCTTTCTTT. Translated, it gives CASSLAAGIAGTEAFF.

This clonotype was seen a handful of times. CDR3 DNA: TGTGCCAGCTGGGGACAGAATTATGGCTACACCTTC. Its protein is CASWGQNYGYTF. The V call is TRBV6-1, the J call TRBJ1-2; 7 bases align to TRBD1. The CDR3 sequence is 12 residues long. V dropped 8 bases and J dropped 5; count of bases not matched to a gene: 5. Germline V gene sequence: CDR1 MNHNS, CDR2 SASEGT.

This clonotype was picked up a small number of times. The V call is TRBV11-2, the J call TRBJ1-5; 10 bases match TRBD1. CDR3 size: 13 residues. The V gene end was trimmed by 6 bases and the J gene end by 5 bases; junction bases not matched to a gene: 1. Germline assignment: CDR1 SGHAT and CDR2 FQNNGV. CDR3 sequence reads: CASSGTGDQPQHF. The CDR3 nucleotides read TGTGCCAGCAGTGGGACAGGGGATCAGCCCCAGCATTTT.

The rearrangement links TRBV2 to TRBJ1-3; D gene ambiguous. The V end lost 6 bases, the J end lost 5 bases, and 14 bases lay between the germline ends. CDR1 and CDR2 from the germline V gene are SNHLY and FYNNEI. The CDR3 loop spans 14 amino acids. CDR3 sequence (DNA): TGTGCCAGCAGCGGCCCGGCAGAGAGAAACACCATATATTTT. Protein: CASSGPAERNTIYF.

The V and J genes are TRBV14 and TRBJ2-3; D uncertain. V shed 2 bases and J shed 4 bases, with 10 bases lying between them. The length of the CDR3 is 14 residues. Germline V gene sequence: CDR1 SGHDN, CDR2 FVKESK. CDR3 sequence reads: CASSQNLQSDTQYF. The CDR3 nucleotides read TGTGCCAGCAGCCAAAACCTCCAGTCAGATACGCAGTATTTT.

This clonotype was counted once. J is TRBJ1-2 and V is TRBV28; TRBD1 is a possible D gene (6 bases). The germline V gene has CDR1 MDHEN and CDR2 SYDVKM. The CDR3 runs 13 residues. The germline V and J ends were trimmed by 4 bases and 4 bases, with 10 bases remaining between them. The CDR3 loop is CASSSGVSYGYTF. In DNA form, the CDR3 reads TGTGCCAGCAGTTCAGGGGTGAGCTATGGCTACACCTTC.

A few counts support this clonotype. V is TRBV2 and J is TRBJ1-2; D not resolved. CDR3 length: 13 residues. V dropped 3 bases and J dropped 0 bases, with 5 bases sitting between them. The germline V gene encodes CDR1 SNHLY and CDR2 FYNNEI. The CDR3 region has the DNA TGTGCCAGCAGTGAGCGACCTAACTATGGCTACACCTTC. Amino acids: CASSERPNYGYTF.

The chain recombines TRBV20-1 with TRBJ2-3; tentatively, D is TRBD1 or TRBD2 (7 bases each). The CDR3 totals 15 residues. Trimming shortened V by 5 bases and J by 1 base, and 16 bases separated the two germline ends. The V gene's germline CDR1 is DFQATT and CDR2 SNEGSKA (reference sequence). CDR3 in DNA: TGCAGTGCTCAGGGGGAGGGAGACGGCACAGATACGCAGTATTTT. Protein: CSAQGEGDGTDTQYF.

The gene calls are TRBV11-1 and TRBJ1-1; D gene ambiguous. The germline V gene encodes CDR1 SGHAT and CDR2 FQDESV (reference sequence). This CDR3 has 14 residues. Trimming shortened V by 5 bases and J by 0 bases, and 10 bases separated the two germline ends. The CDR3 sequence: CASSRAGMNTEAFF. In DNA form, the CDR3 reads TGTGCCAGCAGCCGTGCCGGGATGAACACTGAAGCTTTCTTT.